These T cell receptor beta chains were read from a single sample in a study of T cell changes during pregnancy in multiple sclerosis. The assay was immunoSEQ multiplex PCR, and TCRdb's table has in-frame clones only and misses some. The sample carries fewer than 85,000 clones, over 90% recorded once. Sample: peripheral blood, taken in the second trimester of pregnancy. The receptors were gathered from a female donor with multiple sclerosis, enrolled in a pregnancy study. The conserved cysteine and the conserved F or W are not part of the CDR3 here. The order of the fields is clone size, V gene, J gene, CDR3 protein. Clone size is given for some rows only: seen once, a few or many times, or a class if the clone is expanded.

.	TRBV19	TRBJ1-5	ASSIGDGRGYQPQH
.	TRBV4-1	TRBJ2-7	ASSQGQGLYEQY
.	TRBV6-1	TRBJ2-7	ASLEPGQGTVEQY
.	TRBV12-5	TRBJ2-1	ASGLMAGSHEQF
.	TRBV6-5	TRBJ1-4	ASSYWGQLNEKLF
.	TRBV29-1	TRBJ2-1	SVEEGAGDNEQF
.	TRBV28	TRBJ2-1	ASHKTGGPNGQF
.	TRBV5-1	TRBJ2-7	ASSSRQGLYEQY
.	TRBV7-9	TRBJ2-7	ASKGLADYEQY
.	TRBV18	TRBJ2-7	ASSPLARGPTYEQY
.	TRBV14	TRBJ1-2	ASSQVGGLGVNGYT
.	TRBV14	TRBJ2-7	ASSQDLVPVEGYEQY
.	TRBV7-2	TRBJ2-2	ASSRGGSTGELF
.	TRBV9	TRBJ2-1	ASRPLQGGSYNEQF
.	TRBV5-8	TRBJ2-5	ASSFRGGETQY
.	TRBV4-1	TRBJ1-3	ASSQVFSSGNTIY
.	TRBV27	TRBJ2-7	ASSLWGAEQY
.	TRBV4-1	.	ASSQEGAHSYEQY
.	TRBV30	TRBJ2-3	AWSAGAQY
once	TRBV7-2	TRBJ2-1	ASSRSGPYNEQF
.	TRBV19	TRBJ2-4	ASSIPQDRGSQY
.	TRBV10-3	TRBJ2-5	AISGRIAGGEETQY
.	TRBV30	TRBJ2-2	AWSTRVAGVEPTGELF
.	TRBV18	TRBJ2-3	ASSPPGLAPPDTQY
.	TRBV9	TRBJ1-2	ASGDRAPYGYT
.	TRBV4-2	TRBJ2-3	ASSQSPLAGGATDTQY
.	TRBV27	TRBJ2-1	ASRRRLGNEQF
.	TRBV27	TRBJ1-1	ASNRDRGSTEAF
.	TRBV5-1	TRBJ1-1	ASSPDRGEAF
once	TRBV30	TRBJ1-3	AWSGVGAQGNTIY
.	TRBV19	TRBJ2-1	ASSSTSGRGSYNEQF
.	TRBV5-1	TRBJ2-5	ASSLGTSGSETQY
.	TRBV18	TRBJ1-1	ASSPLPGTDTEAF
.	TRBV2	TRBJ2-7	AARTGAYEQY
.	TRBV6-5	TRBJ2-1	ASSYKGGRVRNEQF